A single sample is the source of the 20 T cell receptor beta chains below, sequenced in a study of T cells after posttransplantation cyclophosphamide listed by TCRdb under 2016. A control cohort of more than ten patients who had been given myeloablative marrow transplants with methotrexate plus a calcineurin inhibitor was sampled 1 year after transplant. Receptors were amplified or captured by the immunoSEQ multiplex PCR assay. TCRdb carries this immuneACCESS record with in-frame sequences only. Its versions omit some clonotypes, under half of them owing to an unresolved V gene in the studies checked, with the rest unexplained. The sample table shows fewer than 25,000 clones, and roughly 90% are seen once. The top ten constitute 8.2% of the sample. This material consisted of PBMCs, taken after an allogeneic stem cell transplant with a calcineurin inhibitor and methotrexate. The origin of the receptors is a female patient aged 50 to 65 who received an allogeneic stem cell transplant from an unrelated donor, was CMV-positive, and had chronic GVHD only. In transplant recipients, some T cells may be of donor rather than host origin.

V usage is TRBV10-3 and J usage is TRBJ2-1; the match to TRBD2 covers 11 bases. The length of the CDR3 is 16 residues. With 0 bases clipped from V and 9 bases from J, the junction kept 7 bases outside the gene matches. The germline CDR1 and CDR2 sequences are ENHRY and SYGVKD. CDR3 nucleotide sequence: TGTGCCATCAGTGAGTCGGGCCTAGCGGGAGGTGGTGAGCAGTTCTTC. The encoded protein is CAISESGLAGGGEQFF.

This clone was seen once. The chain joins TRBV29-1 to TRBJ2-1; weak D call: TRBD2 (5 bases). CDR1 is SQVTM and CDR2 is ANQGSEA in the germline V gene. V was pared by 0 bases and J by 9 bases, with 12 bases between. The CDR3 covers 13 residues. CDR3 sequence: CSVEDLGVTEQFF. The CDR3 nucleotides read TGCAGCGTTGAAGATCTCGGGGTGACTGAGCAGTTCTTC.

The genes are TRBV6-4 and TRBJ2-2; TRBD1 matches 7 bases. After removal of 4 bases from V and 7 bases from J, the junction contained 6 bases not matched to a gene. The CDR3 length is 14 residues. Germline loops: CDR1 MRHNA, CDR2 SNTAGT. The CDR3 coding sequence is TGTGCCAGCAGTGTCGGGACAGCGAGCGGGGAGCTGTTTTTT. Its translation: CASSVGTASGELFF.

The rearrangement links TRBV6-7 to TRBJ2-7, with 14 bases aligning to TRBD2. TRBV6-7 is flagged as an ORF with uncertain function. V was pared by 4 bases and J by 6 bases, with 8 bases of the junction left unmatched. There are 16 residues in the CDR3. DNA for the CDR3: TGTGCCAGCAGTTCCCTGACTAGCGGGAGGGCCTGCGAGCAGTACTTC. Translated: CASSSLTSGRACEQYF.

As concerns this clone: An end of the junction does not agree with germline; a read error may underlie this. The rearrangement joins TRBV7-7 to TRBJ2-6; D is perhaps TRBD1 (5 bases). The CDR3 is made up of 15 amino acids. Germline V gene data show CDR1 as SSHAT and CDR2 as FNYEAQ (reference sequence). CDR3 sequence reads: CASSLGQAGANVLTF. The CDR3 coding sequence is TGTGCTAGCAGCTTAGGACAAGCTGGGGCCAACGTCCTGACTTTC.

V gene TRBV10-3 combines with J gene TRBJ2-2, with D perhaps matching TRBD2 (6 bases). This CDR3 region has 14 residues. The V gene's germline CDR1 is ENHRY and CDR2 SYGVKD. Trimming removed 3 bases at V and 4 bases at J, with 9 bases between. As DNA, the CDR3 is TGTGCCATCAGTGACAGGACTACCACCGGGGAGCTGTTTTTT. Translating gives CAISDRTTTGELFF.

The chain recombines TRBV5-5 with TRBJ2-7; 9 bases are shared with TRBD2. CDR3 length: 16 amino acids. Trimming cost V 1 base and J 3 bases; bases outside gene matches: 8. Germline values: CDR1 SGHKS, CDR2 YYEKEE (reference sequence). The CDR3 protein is CASSLFGSGRNYEQYF. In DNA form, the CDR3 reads TGTGCCAGCAGCTTGTTCGGTAGCGGGAGAAACTACGAGCAGTACTTC. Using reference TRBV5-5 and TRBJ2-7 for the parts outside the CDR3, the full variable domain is DAGVTQSPTHLIKTRGQQVTLRCSPISGHKSVSWYQQVLGQGPQFIFQYYEKEERGRGNFPDRFSARQFPNYSSELNVNALLLGDSALYLCASSLFGSGRNYEQYFGPGTRLTVT.

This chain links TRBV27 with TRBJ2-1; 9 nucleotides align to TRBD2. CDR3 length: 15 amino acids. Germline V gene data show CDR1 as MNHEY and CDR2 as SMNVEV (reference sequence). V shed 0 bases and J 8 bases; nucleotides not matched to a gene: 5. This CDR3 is CASSLSAGGPYEQFF. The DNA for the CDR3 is TGTGCCAGCAGTTTATCCGCGGGAGGGCCATATGAGCAGTTCTTC.

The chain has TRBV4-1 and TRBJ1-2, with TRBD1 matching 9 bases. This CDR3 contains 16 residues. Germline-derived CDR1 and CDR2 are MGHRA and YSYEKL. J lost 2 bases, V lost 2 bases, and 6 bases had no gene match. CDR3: CASSQMGQGRNYGYTF. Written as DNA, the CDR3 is TGCGCCAGCAGCCAAATGGGACAGGGCAGAAACTATGGCTACACCTTC.

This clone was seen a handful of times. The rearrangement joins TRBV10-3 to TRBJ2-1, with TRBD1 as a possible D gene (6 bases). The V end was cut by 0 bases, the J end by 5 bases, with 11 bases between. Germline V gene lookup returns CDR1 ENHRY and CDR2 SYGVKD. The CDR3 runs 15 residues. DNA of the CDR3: TGTGCCATCAGTGAGTCGGTCAGGGGACACAATGAGCAGTTCTTC. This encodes CAISESVRGHNEQFF.

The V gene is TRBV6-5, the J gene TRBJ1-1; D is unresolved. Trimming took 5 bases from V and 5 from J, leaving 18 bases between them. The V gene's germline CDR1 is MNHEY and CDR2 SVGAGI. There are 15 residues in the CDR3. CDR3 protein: CASSRLTRSLTEAFF. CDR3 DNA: TGTGCCAGCAGTCGACTGACCCGGTCGTTGACTGAAGCTTTCTTT.

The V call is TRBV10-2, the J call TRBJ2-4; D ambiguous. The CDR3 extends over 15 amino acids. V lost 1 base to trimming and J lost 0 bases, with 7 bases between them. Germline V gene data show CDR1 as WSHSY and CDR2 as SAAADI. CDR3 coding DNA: TGCGCCAGCAGTGAGTACGGTGAAGCCAAAAACATTCAGTACTTC. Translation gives CASSEYGEAKNIQYF.

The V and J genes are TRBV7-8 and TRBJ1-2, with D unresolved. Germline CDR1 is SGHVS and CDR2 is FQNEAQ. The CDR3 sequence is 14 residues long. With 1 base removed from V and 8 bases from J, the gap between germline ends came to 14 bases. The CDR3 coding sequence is TGTGCCAGCAGCTTAGGGGGAGGGTTTAGCGGCTACACCTTC. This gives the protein CASSLGGGFSGYTF.

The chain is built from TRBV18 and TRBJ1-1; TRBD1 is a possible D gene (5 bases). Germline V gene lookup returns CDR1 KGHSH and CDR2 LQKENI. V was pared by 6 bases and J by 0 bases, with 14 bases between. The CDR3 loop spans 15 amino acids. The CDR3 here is CASSAVGLMNTEAFF. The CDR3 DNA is TGTGCCAGCTCCGCGGTGGGGCTTATGAACACTGAAGCTTTCTTT. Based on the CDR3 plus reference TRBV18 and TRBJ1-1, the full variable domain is NAGVMQNPRHLVRRRGQEARLRCSPMKGHSHVYWYRQLPEEGLKFMVYLQKENIIDESGMPKERFSAEFPKEGPSILRIQQVVRGDSAAYFCASSAVGLMNTEAFFGQGTRLTVV.

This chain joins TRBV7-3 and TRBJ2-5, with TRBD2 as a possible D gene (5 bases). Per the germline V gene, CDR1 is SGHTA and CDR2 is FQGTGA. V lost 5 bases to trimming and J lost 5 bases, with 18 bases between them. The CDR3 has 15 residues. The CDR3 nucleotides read TGTGCCAGCAGCCTCGCCATCGGTGGGAGCGAGACCCAGTACTTC. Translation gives CASSLAIGGSETQYF. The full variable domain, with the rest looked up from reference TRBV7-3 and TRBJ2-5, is GAGVSQTPSNKVTEKGKYVELRCDPISGHTALYWYRQSLGQGPEFLIYFQGTGAADDSGLPNDRFFAVRPEGSVSTLKIQRTERGDSAVYLCASSLAIGGSETQYFGPGTRLLVL.

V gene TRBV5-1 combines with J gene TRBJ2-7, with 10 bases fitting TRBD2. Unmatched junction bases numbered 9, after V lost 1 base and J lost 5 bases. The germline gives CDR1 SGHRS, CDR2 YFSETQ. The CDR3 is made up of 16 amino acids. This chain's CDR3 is CASSLNPSGRGDEQYF. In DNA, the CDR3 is TGCGCCAGCAGCTTGAATCCCAGCGGGAGGGGGGACGAGCAGTACTTC.

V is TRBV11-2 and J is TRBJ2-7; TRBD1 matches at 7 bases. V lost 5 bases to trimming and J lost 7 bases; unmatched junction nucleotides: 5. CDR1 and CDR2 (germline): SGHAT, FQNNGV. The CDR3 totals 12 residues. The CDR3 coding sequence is TGTGCCAGCAGCCAGACAGGGCGGGAGCAGTACTTC. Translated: CASSQTGREQYF.

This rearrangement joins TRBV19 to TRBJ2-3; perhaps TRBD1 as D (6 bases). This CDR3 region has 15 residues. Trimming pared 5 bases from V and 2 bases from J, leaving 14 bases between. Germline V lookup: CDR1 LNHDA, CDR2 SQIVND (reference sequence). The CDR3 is CASSGRDTPTDTQYF. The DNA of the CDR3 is TGTGCCAGTAGTGGAAGGGACACCCCCACAGATACGCAGTATTTT.

As DNA, the CDR3 is TGCGCCAGCAGCGCAGGACTAGCGGGGGACATTCAGTACTTC. Encoded protein: CASSAGLAGDIQYF. The chain employs TRBV5-1 and TRBJ2-4; 13 nucleotides line up with TRBD2. With V trimmed by 4 bases and J by 8 bases, 3 bases remained unmatched. The CDR3 totals 14 residues. Germline values: CDR1 SGHRS, CDR2 YFSETQ.

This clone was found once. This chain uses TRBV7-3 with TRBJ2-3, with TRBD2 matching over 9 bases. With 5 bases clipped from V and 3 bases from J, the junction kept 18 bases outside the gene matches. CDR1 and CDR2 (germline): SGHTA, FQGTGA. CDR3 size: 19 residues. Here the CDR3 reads CASSPLGAGLAFRTDTQYF. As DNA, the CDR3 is TGTGCCAGCAGCCCTCTCGGGGCGGGACTAGCCTTCAGGACAGATACGCAGTATTTT.